The TCR beta chain under discussion was sequenced for a study of T cell changes during pregnancy in multiple sclerosis. This table comes from immunoSEQ multiplex PCR, and its TCRdb copy is limited to in-frame clones, with some not included. The repertoire holds 65,000 to 70,000 clones, with about 91% as singletons. The germline V gene encodes CDR1 SGHRS and CDR2 YFSETQ. This CDR3 is built from 13 residues. Trimming pared 2 bases from V and 1 base from J, leaving 5 bases between. The starting material was peripheral blood, obtained in the first trimester of pregnancy. The sequence derives from a female donor with multiple sclerosis, enrolled in a pregnancy study. The chain recombines TRBV5-1 with TRBJ2-3; D unclear. CDR3 in amino acids: CASSFGGTDTQYF. CDR3 DNA: TGCGCCAGCAGCTTCGGTGGCACAGATACGCAGTATTTT.